These 27 T cell receptor beta chains originate from one sample sequenced in a study of molecular identifiers for immune sequencing clone quantification listed by TCRdb under 2018. Library generation was performed with PCR. The instrument given in TCRdb is Illumina HiSeq 4000. TCRdb itself trimmed the public reads at Q25 with fastp, ran MiXCR and retained productive beta chains. Each record represents a unique CDR3 protein, reported with the most common genes and DNA among its rows. In this sample the table shows around 460,000 distinct CDR3 sequences, 20% to 25% of which occur a single time. Of the sample, about 0.84% falls within the top ten clones. Material for sequencing was naive CD8+ T cells from blood, with Jurkat cell RNA spiked in. The cell subset or site label for this specimen denotes: FACS-sorted CD8+CD4-CCR7+CD45RA+ naive T cells. The receptor set was obtained from a human donor in good health. Some libraries in this study had Jurkat cell RNA spiked in.

Concerning this clonotype: Since a much larger clone is just one base distant, this may be a read error. The rearrangement uses TRBV11-2 and TRBJ2-1; D is uncertain. Germline V gene sequence: CDR1 SGHAT, CDR2 FQNNGV. This CDR3 spans 15 amino acids. The CDR3 reads CASSLYLSSYNVQFF. In DNA, the CDR3 is TGTGCCAGCAGCTTATATTTGAGCTCCTACAATGTGCAGTTCTTC.

The chain joins TRBV6-2 or TRBV6-3 to TRBJ2-3; D is perhaps TRBD1 or TRBD2 (5 bases each). Germline V lookup: CDR1 MNHEY, CDR2 SVGEGT. V lost 7 bases to trimming and J lost 4 bases, with 21 bases between them. CDR3 length equals 16 residues. CDR3 region: CASTLGPPSVPDTQYF. The CDR3 nucleotides read TGTGCCAGCACCCTGGGACCCCCGAGCGTCCCAGATACGCAGTATTTT.

This clonotype came up a few times. The V gene is TRBV27, the J gene TRBJ1-2, with D maybe TRBD1 (5 bases). V lost 0 bases, J lost 4 bases, and 12 bases lay in between. This CDR3 region has 15 residues. CDR1 and CDR2 from the germline V gene are MNHEY and SMNVEV (reference sequence). The chain's CDR3 is CASSLSGQGGYGYTF. The CDR3 DNA follows: TGTGCCAGCAGTTTATCTGGCCAGGGCGGCTATGGCTACACCTTC.

This clonotype was seen repeatedly, ten times or more. The gene calls are TRBV27 and TRBJ2-3; 7 bases align to TRBD2. This CDR3 comprises 18 residues. V shed 4 bases and J 0 bases; nucleotides not matched to a gene: 13. Germline CDR1 reads MNHEY; CDR2 reads SMNVEV (reference sequence). The CDR3 loop reads CASSSPLSGRGSTDTQYF. The CDR3 nucleotides read TGTGCCAGCAGTTCCCCCCTTAGCGGGCGAGGTAGCACAGATACGCAGTATTTT.

The J gene is TRBJ1-2, the V gene TRBV7-9, with D tentatively TRBD1 (6 bases). Deletions cut 5 bases from V and 2 bases from J, with 18 bases between. The V gene's germline CDR1 is SEHNR and CDR2 FQNEAQ (reference sequence). The CDR3 loop spans 16 amino acids. The CDR3 sequence: CASSPRSPDRNYGYTF. The CDR3 nucleotides are TGTGCCAGCAGCCCCCGTAGCCCGGACAGAAACTATGGCTACACCTTC.

The table lists this clonotype with many counts. The chain uses TRBV10-3 and TRBJ2-2, with 8 positions matching TRBD1. This CDR3 contains 15 residues. Germline V CDR1 and CDR2: ENHRY, SYGVKD. Trimming cost V 2 bases and J 7 bases; bases outside gene matches: 6. The DNA of the CDR3 is TGTGCCATCAGTGAGGGACAGGGACGGATCGGGGAGCTGTTTTTT. This gives the protein CAISEGQGRIGELFF.

This clonotype was detected many times. This chain links TRBV9 with TRBJ1-5, with D hard to call. CDR3 length: 10 amino acids. CDR1 and CDR2 from the germline V gene are SGDLS and YYNGEE. The V end lost 10 bases, the J end lost 9 bases, and 11 bases lay between the germline ends. The CDR3 bases are TGTGCCGGACTAGGTCGGCCCCAGCATTTT. Its translation: CAGLGRPQHF.

There are many counts of this clonotype. The rearrangement joins TRBV28 to TRBJ1-5, with 7 bases lining up with TRBD1. There are 13 residues in the CDR3. Germline values: CDR1 MDHEN, CDR2 SYDVKM. V gave up 7 bases and J gave up 7 bases; unmatched junction bases: 7. CDR3 amino acids: CASNDRDLQPQHF. The CDR3, as DNA: TGTGCCAGCAACGACAGGGACTTACAGCCCCAGCATTTT.

With regard to this clonotype: Sequence at one end of the junction differs from germline and may be a read error. The V and J genes are TRBV27 and TRBJ2-3; unclear D gene. Germline V CDR1 and CDR2: MNHEY, SMNVEV (reference sequence). The CDR3 totals 12 residues. The CDR3 spells CASSLTGDTRYF. CDR3 in DNA: TGTGCCAGCAGTTTAACTGGAGATACGCGGTATTTT.

This clonotype was counted only a few times. The rearrangement joins TRBV20-1 to TRBJ2-5, with 12 bases identical to TRBD2. The V gene's germline CDR1 is DFQATT and CDR2 SNEGSKA (reference sequence). J gave up 5 bases and V 5 bases, and 12 bases lay outside the gene matches. The length of the CDR3 is 16 residues. Here the CDR3 reads CSARPSGLAGGETQYF. The DNA for the CDR3 is TGCAGTGCTCGACCCTCCGGCCTAGCGGGAGGGGAGACCCAGTACTTC.

This clonotype appeared many times. V is TRBV7-9 and J is TRBJ2-3; the D gene is possibly TRBD1 (6 bases). With 4 bases removed from V and 3 bases from J, the gap between germline ends came to 26 bases. Looked up from germline, CDR1 is SEHNR and CDR2 is FQNEAQ (reference sequence). The CDR3 covers 19 residues. CDR3 in amino acids: CASSSTVGAHPAWTDTQYF. For the CDR3, the DNA is TGTGCCAGCAGCTCTACAGTGGGGGCGCATCCCGCGTGGACAGATACGCAGTATTTT. The variable domain in full, completed from reference TRBV7-9 and TRBJ2-3, reads DTGVSQNPRHKITKRGQNVTFRCDPISEHNRLYWYRQTLGQGPEFLTYFQNEAQLEKSRLLSDRFSAERPKGSFSTLEIQRTEQGDSAMYLCASSSTVGAHPAWTDTQYFGPGTRLTVL.

The sample holds many counts of this clonotype. The gene calls are TRBV7-9 and TRBJ2-1; no reliable D call. There are 16 residues in the CDR3. CDR1 SEHNR and CDR2 FQNEAQ come from the germline V gene (reference sequence). The germline V and J ends were trimmed by 4 bases and 9 bases, with 22 bases remaining between them. This CDR3 is CASSSLVDPRAAEQFF. The CDR3 nucleotides are TGTGCCAGCAGCTCCCTCGTAGACCCCCGGGCGGCTGAGCAGTTCTTC.

This clonotype has at least ten counts. This sequence joins TRBV5-1 and TRBJ2-3; possible D gene TRBD2, 5 bases. The germline V gene has CDR1 SGHRS and CDR2 YFSETQ. The CDR3 covers 14 residues. Between the trimmed V and J ends, which lost 0 bases and 4 bases, there was a span of 9 bases. The CDR3 loop is CASSLDGGADTQYF. As DNA, the CDR3 is TGCGCCAGCAGCTTGGACGGAGGAGCAGATACGCAGTATTTT.

This clonotype was counted ten times or more. The chain links TRBV4-1 to TRBJ2-5; D not resolved. V was clipped by 0 bases and J by 5 bases, with 4 bases between them. From germline, CDR1 is MGHRA and CDR2 YSYEKL. The CDR3 runs 12 residues. The CDR3 reads CASSQDLETQYF. The CDR3 nucleotides are TGCGCCAGCAGCCAAGATCTGGAGACCCAGTACTTC.

This clonotype has ten or more counts. The DNA of the CDR3 is TGCGCCAGCAGGGTAAGGGCAGGGATAATAGATACGCAGTATTTT. It encodes CASRVRAGIIDTQYF. This rearrangement joins TRBV4-1 to TRBJ2-3; possible D gene TRBD1, 5 bases. CDR3 length: 15 residues. The germline gives CDR1 MGHRA, CDR2 YSYEKL. The V gene lost 6 bases and the J gene lost 5 bases, with 18 bases spanning the gap.

This clonotype has a count of ten or more. The junction does not match germline at one end; this may be a read error. V gene TRBV7-2 combines with J gene TRBJ2-5; 9 bases match TRBD2. There are 14 residues in the CDR3. From germline, CDR1 is SGHTA and CDR2 FQGNSA. CDR3 loop: CASSFLAGQETQYF. The CDR3 DNA is TGCGCCAGCAGCTTCCTAGCGGGACAAGAGACCCAGTACTTC.

This clonotype was detected a few times. CDR3 loop: CASSNLQGPNTGELFF. In nucleotides, the CDR3 is TGCGCCAGCAGCAACCTACAGGGCCCGAACACCGGGGAGCTGTTTTTT. This chain connects TRBV10-1 to TRBJ2-2, with a tentative D call TRBD1 (6 bases). The V and J ends lost 6 bases and 0 bases respectively, with 14 bases between them. This CDR3 spans 16 amino acids. Germline-derived CDR1 and CDR2 are WNHNN and SYGVQD (reference sequence).

The sample holds one count of this clonotype. A much larger clonotype is one base distant, so this may be a read error. This rearrangement joins TRBV20-1 to TRBJ2-7; no clear D gene. This CDR3 comprises 13 residues. In germline, CDR1 is DFQATT, CDR2 SNEGSKA (reference sequence). CDR3 nucleotides: TGCATTGCTTCGGGCCGGAGCTCCTACGAGCAGTACTTC. As protein: CIASGRSSYEQYF.

This clonotype was recorded many times. The V gene is TRBV7-7, the J gene TRBJ2-2, with D maybe TRBD1 (6 bases). The V and J ends lost 5 bases and 1 base respectively, with 11 bases between them. Looked up from germline, CDR1 is SSHAT and CDR2 is FNYEAQ (reference sequence). The CDR3 has 15 residues. The CDR3 DNA reads as TGTGCCAGCAGCCCGCAGGGGAGGAACACCGGGGAGCTGTTTTTT. Its protein product is CASSPQGRNTGELFF.

Details on this clonotype: One junction end does not reproduce the germline sequence, and a read error may be involved. This chain connects TRBV4-1 to TRBJ2-7; D unresolved. Germline CDR1 reads MGHRA; CDR2 reads YSYEKL. The CDR3 consists of 13 residues. This chain's CDR3 is CASSQDTSNEQYF. The CDR3 nucleotides are TGCGCCAGCAGCCAAGACACCTCCAACGAGCAGTACTTC.

V usage is TRBV30 and J usage is TRBJ2-3, with D unclear. CDR3 size: 15 residues. Germline V gives CDR1 GTSNPN, CDR2 SVGIG (reference sequence). The V end was cut by 4 bases, the J end by 0 bases, with 14 bases between. In nucleotides, the CDR3 is TGTGCCTGGACGCTTGGGGTTACTAGCACAGATACGCAGTATTTT. This sequence encodes CAWTLGVTSTDTQYF.

This chain connects TRBV27 to TRBJ1-6; the D is unclear. The CDR3 totals 13 residues. V lost 2 bases to trimming and J lost 4 bases, with 3 bases between them. Germline CDR1 and CDR2: MNHEY and SMNVEV (reference sequence). CDR3 sequence reads: CASSLQYNSPLHF. For the CDR3, the DNA is TGTGCCAGCAGTTTACAGTATAATTCACCCCTCCACTTT.

This clonotype was seen more than once but under ten times. The chain carries TRBV2 and TRBJ1-2; tentative D call: TRBD1 (6 bases). Trimming removed 3 bases from V and 2 bases from J, with 10 bases in between. This CDR3 is 14 amino acids long. Germline-derived CDR1 and CDR2 are SNHLY and FYNNEI. The CDR3 nucleotides read TGTGCCAGCAGTGATGGGGGCATGAACTATGGCTACACCTTC. Protein product: CASSDGGMNYGYTF.

This clonotype was seen ten or more times. The rearrangement uses TRBV7-2 and TRBJ1-5; D is unclear. V dropped 5 bases and J dropped 1 base, with 9 bases sitting between them. Per the germline V gene, CDR1 is SGHTA and CDR2 is FQGNSA. This CDR3 has 14 amino acids. The CDR3 loop reads CASSKDGSNQPQHF. CDR3 sequence (DNA): TGTGCCAGCAGCAAAGACGGCAGCAATCAGCCCCAGCATTTT.

About this clonotype: A read error is possible here, since a much larger clone lies one base away. It is likely a read error, because the conserved phenylalanine at the end of the CDR3 is missing. This CDR3 is CASTKISGANVLTL. The DNA of the CDR3 is TGTGCCAGCACTAAGATCTCTGGGGCCAACGTCCTGACTCTC. This chain uses TRBV6-5 with TRBJ2-6, with D unclear. The germline V and J ends were trimmed by 7 bases and 0 bases, with 7 bases remaining between them. Germline V CDR1 and CDR2: MNHEY, SVGAGI. The CDR3 is 14 amino acids.

This clonotype was observed a handful of times. The chain uses TRBV11-2 and TRBJ2-3; D is ambiguous. V gave up 7 bases and J gave up 3 bases, with 11 bases separating them. Germline CDR1 is SGHAT and CDR2 is FQNNGV. The CDR3 has 13 amino acids. Written as DNA, the CDR3 is TGTGCCAGCATCCCAGAGAATACAGATACGCAGTATTTT. Translating it yields CASIPENTDTQYF.

Concerning this clonotype: Since a much larger clone is just one base distant, this may be a read error. This chain links TRBV28 with TRBJ2-3; 14 positions agree with TRBD2. Germline-derived CDR1 and CDR2 are MDHEN and SYDVKM. The CDR3 contains 18 residues. The CDR3 protein is CASSLWGTSGRTTDTRYF. CDR3 in DNA: TGTGCCAGCAGTTTATGGGGGACTAGCGGGAGAACCACAGATACGCGGTATTTT.